These 27 T cell receptor beta chains were all obtained from the same sample, sequenced in a study of cytomegalovirus exposure and HLA in healthy donors (dated by TCRdb to about 2017). Library generation was performed with the immunoSEQ multiplex PCR assay. A mixture of 60 forward primers for TCR Vbeta segments and 13 reverse primers for TCR Jbeta segments was used in the multiplex PCR. TCRdb mirrors the immuneACCESS table, restricted to in-frame sequences. Some clones are absent from its copies; in checked studies, under half trace to an unresolved V gene, and the reason for the others is unknown. For this sample there are some 170,000 clones; 72% appear just once. Clones ranked in the top ten supply around 2.3% of the sample. The specimen was PBMCs. All receptors derive from a human donor in good health.

Details on this clone: One end of the junction fails to match germline, which may point to a read error. The V gene is TRBV7-7, the J gene TRBJ2-2; D might be TRBD2 (6 bases). The CDR3 extends over 15 amino acids. Germline CDR1 reads SSHAT; CDR2 reads FNYEAQ (reference sequence). The chain's CDR3 is CASSSLSGGTGELFF. CDR3 sequence (DNA): TGTGCTAGCAGCTCCCTATCCGGGGGCACCGGGGAGCTGTTTTTT.

The chain is built from TRBV2 and TRBJ2-4, with 8 bases lining up with TRBD1. Germline V gene data show CDR1 as SNHLY and CDR2 as FYNNEI. With 5 bases clipped from V and 9 bases from J, the junction kept 3 bases outside the gene matches. The CDR3 is 12 amino acids. CDR3: CASSPDRVIQYF. The CDR3 DNA follows: TGTGCCAGCAGTCCGGACAGGGTCATTCAGTACTTC. Full variable domain (missing parts from reference TRBV2 and TRBJ2-4): EPEVTQTPSHQVTQMGQEVILRCVPISNHLYFYWYRQILGQKVEFLVSFYNNEISEKSEIFDDQFSVERPDGSNFTLKIRSTKLEDSAMYFCASSPDRVIQYFGAGTRLSVL.

There are a few counts of this clone. The chain has TRBV5-1 and TRBJ1-5; D is undetermined. Trimming stripped 4 bases from V and 5 bases from J, with 13 bases between. Looked up from germline, CDR1 is SGHRS and CDR2 is YFSETQ. The CDR3 is 14 amino acids. Here the CDR3 DNA reads TGCGCCAGCAGCGAGGGCAGGCGAGATCAGCCCCAGCATTTT. Residues: CASSEGRRDQPQHF.

V and J are TRBV10-3 and TRBJ1-1; possible D gene TRBD1, 6 bases. The germline V gene has CDR1 ENHRY and CDR2 SYGVKD. CDR3 length: 14 residues. Trimming took off 7 bases at V and 0 bases at J, with 12 bases between the two ends. CDR3: CAITDDRMNTEAFF. The CDR3 DNA reads TGTGCCATCACAGATGACAGGATGAACACTGAAGCTTTCTTT.

The chain combines TRBV10-3 with TRBJ2-7, with TRBD1 as a possible D gene (5 bases). The CDR3 runs 12 residues. V lost 8 bases, J lost 3 bases, and 11 bases lay in between. Germline values: CDR1 ENHRY, CDR2 SYGVKD. The chain's CDR3 is CAIGHNFYEQYF. For the CDR3, the DNA is TGTGCCATCGGACACAACTTCTACGAGCAGTACTTC.

This chain links TRBV7-9 with TRBJ1-4; 10 positions match TRBD1. Germline CDR1 reads SEHNR; CDR2 reads FQNEAQ (reference sequence). Trimming removed 5 bases from V and 0 bases from J; junction bases left unmatched: 3. The CDR3 loop spans 16 amino acids. DNA for the CDR3: TGTGCCAGCAGCACTGGGACAGGGGCAACTAATGAAAAACTGTTTTTT. It codes for CASSTGTGATNEKLFF.

V is TRBV19 and J is TRBJ2-1; 8 positions agree with TRBD2. V was clipped by 2 bases and J by 5 bases; unmatched bases: 8. CDR1 LNHDA and CDR2 SQIVND come from the germline V gene (reference sequence). The CDR3 extends over 16 amino acids. CDR3 residues: CASSIQSGGVDNEQFF. The CDR3, as DNA: TGTGCCAGTAGTATACAGAGCGGGGGAGTCGACAATGAGCAGTTCTTC.

The chain uses TRBV27 and TRBJ1-6; a weak D match, TRBD1 (5 bases). Germline CDR1 is MNHEY and CDR2 is SMNVEV (reference sequence). V was trimmed by 11 bases and J by 9 bases, leaving 11 bases between them. This CDR3 is 11 amino acids long. The CDR3 is CAAGGGSPLHF. In DNA, the CDR3 is TGTGCCGCGGGGGGGGGTTCACCCCTCCACTTT.

V gene TRBV5-4 combines with J gene TRBJ1-6; D is undetermined. The CDR3 contains 16 residues. The V end was cut by 0 bases, the J end by 0 bases, with 7 bases between. CDR1 and CDR2 from the germline V gene are SGHNT and YYREEE (reference sequence). The CDR3 here is CASSLESSSYNSPLHF. The CDR3 nucleotides read TGTGCCAGCAGCTTGGAATCGAGCTCCTATAATTCACCCCTCCACTTT.

J is TRBJ1-2 and V is TRBV9, with D possibly being TRBD1 (6 bases). The CDR3 totals 14 residues. The V gene lost 0 bases and the J gene lost 6 bases, with 12 bases spanning the gap. CDR1 and CDR2 (germline): SGDLS, YYNGEE. The CDR3 nucleotides are TGTGCCAGCAGCGTAGACCTCAGGGGTGATGGCTACACCTTC. Its protein product is CASSVDLRGDGYTF. The full variable domain, in which reference TRBV9 and TRBJ1-2 provide the parts outside the CDR3, is DSGVTQTPKHLITATGQRVTLRCSPRSGDLSVYWYQQSLDQGLQFLIQYYNGEERAKGNILERFSAQQFPDLHSELNLSSLELGDSALYFCASSVDLRGDGYTFGSGTRLTVV.

The CDR3 loop reads CASSYYQSGGETEAFF. The CDR3 coding sequence is TGTGCCAGCAGTTACTATCAATCAGGGGGCGAGACTGAAGCTTTCTTT. This chain links TRBV6-5 with TRBJ1-1, with TRBD1 matching over 8 bases. Germline lookup yields CDR1 MNHEY and CDR2 SVGAGI. V shed 1 base and J 5 bases; nucleotides not matched to a gene: 9. The CDR3 has 16 amino acids.

The chain has TRBV4-1 and TRBJ2-2; tentative D call: TRBD1 (8 bases). CDR1 MGHRA and CDR2 YSYEKL come from the germline V gene. CDR3 size: 16 residues. Between the trimmed V and J ends, which lost 4 bases and 2 bases, there was a span of 14 bases. CDR3 loop: CASSREGQANTGELFF. The CDR3 coding sequence is TGCGCCAGCAGCCGGGAGGGACAGGCCAACACCGGGGAGCTGTTTTTT.

V gene TRBV30 combines with J gene TRBJ1-2; 8 nucleotides line up with TRBD1. CDR1 is GTSNPN, CDR2 SVGIG, per germline (reference sequence). After removal of 2 bases from V and 6 bases from J, the junction contained 5 bases not matched to a gene. This CDR3 is built from 13 residues. This CDR3 is CAWSRDRPHGYTF. The CDR3 DNA sequence: TGTGCCTGGAGTAGGGACAGGCCCCATGGCTACACCTTC.

The J gene is TRBJ2-1, the V gene TRBV6-6; TRBD1 aligns across 8 bases. V was clipped by 2 bases and J by 8 bases; unmatched bases: 11. Germline CDR1 is MNHNY and CDR2 is SVGAGI (reference sequence). This CDR3 spans 16 amino acids. The CDR3: CASSYPTGQAGDEQFF. CDR3 DNA: TGTGCCAGCAGTTACCCGACGGGACAGGCAGGCGATGAGCAGTTCTTC.

The V gene is TRBV11-2, the J gene TRBJ1-4; unclear D gene. CDR1 is SGHAT and CDR2 is FQNNGV in the germline V gene. The CDR3 has 15 amino acids. Trimming stripped 1 base from V and 6 bases from J, with 12 bases between. CDR3 protein: CASSLGAFTDEKLFF. Written as DNA, the CDR3 is TGTGCCAGCAGCTTAGGCGCGTTCACGGATGAAAAACTGTTTTTT.

The rearrangement links TRBV6-5 to TRBJ1-1; 9 bases align to TRBD1. The CDR3 runs to 14 residues. V dropped 4 bases and J dropped 4; count of bases not matched to a gene: 4. Germline V lookup: CDR1 MNHEY, CDR2 SVGAGI. CDR3 in amino acids: CASSWGQGGTEAFF. DNA for the CDR3: TGTGCCAGCAGTTGGGGACAGGGTGGCACTGAAGCTTTCTTT.

The V call is TRBV5-1, the J call TRBJ2-5; 8 positions agree with TRBD1. The end of the DNA aligns better with TRBJ2-7, so the J call may be wrong. The CDR3 contains 14 residues. CDR1 is SGHRS, CDR2 YFSETQ, per germline. DNA for the CDR3: TGCGCCAGCAGCTTGACAGGGGGTATGAACGAGCAGTACTTC. It encodes CASSLTGGMNEQYF.

There are a few counts of this clone. The genes are TRBV6-1 and TRBJ1-4, with TRBD1 identical over 12 bases. V shed 6 bases, J shed 8 bases, and the junction held 7 bases outside the gene matches. Germline CDR1 is MNHNS and CDR2 is SASEGT. The CDR3 is 15 amino acids. For the CDR3, the DNA is TGTGCCAGCAGGGTCTCCGGGACAGGGGGCGAAAAACTGTTTTTT. This sequence encodes CASRVSGTGGEKLFF.

The rearrangement links TRBV28 to TRBJ1-1, with a weak D call TRBD1 (5 bases). Germline V gives CDR1 MDHEN, CDR2 SYDVKM. Trimming left V 6 bases short and J 4 bases short, with 18 bases between. The CDR3 contains 15 residues. Here the CDR3 reads CASSPPAGRGTEAFF. CDR3 coding DNA: TGTGCCAGCAGCCCCCCGGCAGGGAGGGGCACTGAAGCTTTCTTT. The full variable domain, rest sourced from reference TRBV28 and TRBJ1-1, is DVKVTQSSRYLVKRTGEKVFLECVQDMDHENMFWYRQDPGLGLRLIYFSYDVKMKEKGDIPEGYSVSREKKERFSLILESASTNQTSMYLCASSPPAGRGTEAFFGQGTRLTVV.

V usage is TRBV2 and J usage is TRBJ1-4, with D possibly matching TRBD1 (5 bases). The CDR3 contains 15 residues. Looked up from germline, CDR1 is SNHLY and CDR2 is FYNNEI. V shed 5 bases and J shed 5 bases, with 15 bases lying between them. The DNA of the CDR3 is TGTGCCAGCAGTCGGGGGGGGGAGGAAAATGAAAAACTGTTTTTT. Translating gives CASSRGGEENEKLFF.

The genes are TRBV6-6 and TRBJ2-5, with D maybe TRBD1 (6 bases). The CDR3 spans 15 residues. Germline-derived CDR1 and CDR2 are MNHNY and SVGAGI (reference sequence). Between the trimmed V and J ends, which lost 0 bases and 2 bases, there was a span of 10 bases. CDR3 nucleotide sequence: TGTGCCAGCAGTTACTCGGACAGAAGGCAAGAGACCCAGTACTTC. Amino acid sequence: CASSYSDRRQETQYF.

The CDR3 sequence: CASSAGQGSTEAFF. The CDR3, as DNA: TGTGCCAGCAGCGCCGGACAGGGAAGCACTGAAGCTTTCTTT. This rearrangement joins TRBV9 to TRBJ1-1; 8 bases align to TRBD1. Germline loops: CDR1 SGDLS, CDR2 YYNGEE. This CDR3 contains 14 residues. V trimming: 3 bases; J trimming: 4 bases; junction bases outside the gene matches: 5.

This clone is a singleton in its sample. The V and J genes are TRBV7-8 and TRBJ2-7, with TRBD2 matching 10 bases. From germline, CDR1 is SGHVS and CDR2 FQNEAQ. The trim removed 1 base at V and 0 bases at J, leaving 3 bases unmatched. There are 16 residues in the CDR3. This chain's CDR3 is CASSLGVAGGSYEQYF. The CDR3 DNA follows: TGTGCCAGCAGCTTAGGGGTAGCGGGGGGCTCCTACGAGCAGTACTTC.

The genes are TRBV5-4 and TRBJ1-6; weak D call: TRBD1 (6 bases). Germline lookup yields CDR1 SGHNT and CDR2 YYREEE (reference sequence). V was shortened by 4 bases and J by 7 bases, with 24 bases between the two germline ends. The CDR3 sequence is 18 residues long. The CDR3 coding sequence is TGTGCCAGCAGCCTCGCCAGGGGCGGAACGTTGAAGAATTCACCCCTCCACTTT. This encodes CASSLARGGTLKNSPLHF.

This chain joins TRBV6-1 and TRBJ1-6; a possible D gene is TRBD1 (5 bases). V lost 6 bases to trimming and J lost 10 bases, with 13 bases between them. CDR3 length: 13 residues. Germline CDR1 and CDR2: MNHNS and SASEGT. CDR3 region: CASRTVTESPLHF. The CDR3, as DNA: TGTGCCAGCAGGACGGTGACAGAGTCACCCCTCCACTTT.

This clone was detected once. This chain connects TRBV11-3 to TRBJ2-3; 8 bases fit TRBD2. V shed 2 bases, J shed 2 bases, and the junction held 9 bases outside the gene matches. Germline CDR1 and CDR2: SGHNT and YENEEA. The CDR3 has 17 amino acids. The CDR3 protein is CASSLYSSGGYTDTQYF. In DNA form, the CDR3 reads TGTGCCAGCAGCTTATATTCGAGCGGGGGTTACACAGATACGCAGTATTTT.

This chain uses TRBV30 with TRBJ2-7; no firm D call. Germline V lookup: CDR1 GTSNPN, CDR2 SVGIG (reference sequence). Trimming pared 0 bases from V and 6 bases from J, leaving 9 bases between. The CDR3 totals 12 residues. Here the CDR3 DNA reads TGTGCCTGGAGTGTCGCAGGAACCGAGCAGTACTTC. As protein: CAWSVAGTEQYF. Full variable domain (missing parts from reference TRBV30 and TRBJ2-7): SQTIHQWPATLVQPVGSPLSLECTVEGTSNPNLYWYRQAAGRGLQLLFYSVGIGQISSEVPQNLSASRPQDRQFILSSKKLLLSDSGFYLCAWSVAGTEQYFGPGTRLTVT.